The next 27 T cell receptor beta chains were all read from a single sample in a study of response to subunit inactivated influenza vaccine. One entry per CDR3 protein, called by TCRdb with MiXCR from the RT-PCR reads. The sample carries about 520,000 distinct CDR3 sequences, about 25% recorded once. The input for sequencing was CD4+ T cells sorted from PBMCs, taken approximately 5 days after vaccination. These receptors were collected from a man aged 50 to 60 who received an inactivated influenza vaccine.

This clonotype was seen only a few times. This rearrangement joins TRBV3-1 to TRBJ2-2; D remains ambiguous. The CDR3 length is 14 residues. Germline assignment: CDR1 LGHDT and CDR2 YNNKEL (reference sequence). The V gene lost 1 base and the J gene lost 3 bases, with 6 bases spanning the gap. Written as DNA, the CDR3 is TGTGCCAGCAGCCAAGGATCGGACACCGGGGAGCTGTTTTTT. It encodes CASSQGSDTGELFF.

The rearrangement joins TRBV2 to TRBJ2-2; D is tentatively TRBD1 or TRBD2 (6 bases each). The germline gives CDR1 SNHLY, CDR2 FYNNEI. V was shortened by 1 base and J by 7 bases, with 16 bases between the two germline ends. The CDR3 is 16 amino acids. The CDR3 here is CASSEVGGRVGGELFF. The CDR3 nucleotides are TGTGCCAGCAGTGAAGTTGGGGGGCGCGTCGGCGGGGAGCTGTTTTTT.

This clonotype was seen more than once but under ten times. The chain combines TRBV6-2 or TRBV6-3 with TRBJ2-7; 9 bases fit TRBD2. The CDR3 runs to 16 residues. V was pared by 7 bases and J by 0 bases, with 10 bases of the junction left unmatched. Per the germline V gene, CDR1 is MNHEY and CDR2 is SVGEGT. The CDR3 DNA is TGTGCCAGCAAACCGCGACAGGGACTAGCCTCCTACGAGCAGTACTTC. Amino acid sequence: CASKPRQGLASYEQYF.

This clonotype was counted only a few times. The chain combines TRBV11-3 with TRBJ2-3, with D possibly matching TRBD2 (6 bases). The CDR3 is 12 amino acids. Trimming took 5 bases from V and 9 from J, leaving 12 bases between them. Germline V lookup: CDR1 SGHNT, CDR2 YENEEA. CDR3 sequence reads: CASSDPGDTQYF. The CDR3 DNA is TGTGCCAGCAGCGACCCGGGGGACACGCAGTATTTT. The variable domain in full, with the rest retrieved from reference TRBV11-3 and TRBJ2-3, is EAGVVQSPRYKIIEKKQPVAFWCNPISGHNTLYWYLQNLGQGPELLIRYENEEAVDDSQLPKDRFSAERLKGVDSTLKIQPAELGDSAVYLCASSDPGDTQYFGPGTRLTVL.

This clonotype was picked up many times. This chain connects TRBV5-1 to TRBJ2-7; 8 nucleotides agree with TRBD1. The CDR3 has 14 amino acids. J was trimmed by 3 bases and V by 0 bases; bases with no gene match: 2. CDR1 is SGHRS, CDR2 YFSETQ, per germline. CDR3 region: CASSLAGGGYEQYF. CDR3 bases: TGCGCCAGCAGCTTGGCAGGGGGCGGCTACGAGCAGTACTTC.

The chain couples TRBV9 to TRBJ2-7; TRBD2 matches 9 bases. Per germline, CDR1 SGDLS and CDR2 YYNGEE. The CDR3 contains 15 residues. The V gene end was trimmed by 1 base and the J gene end by 4 bases; junction bases not matched to a gene: 6. The CDR3 DNA sequence: TGTGCCAGCAGCGTAACTAGCGGGTCTTTATACGAGCAGTACTTC. This gives the protein CASSVTSGSLYEQYF.

A few counts support this clonotype. The CDR3 loop is CSARYQLEAFF. The CDR3 bases are TGCAGTGCTAGGTATCAGCTTGAAGCTTTCTTT. The gene calls are TRBV20-1 and TRBJ1-1; unclear D gene. Germline V gene lookup returns CDR1 DFQATT and CDR2 SNEGSKA (reference sequence). This CDR3 comprises 11 residues. V lost 3 bases and J lost 7, with 9 bases in between.

V usage is TRBV5-1 and J usage is TRBJ2-3, with D possibly being TRBD2 (5 bases). V was shortened by 4 bases and J by 3 bases, with 12 bases between the two germline ends. The CDR3 has 14 amino acids. The germline CDR1 and CDR2 sequences are SGHRS and YFSETQ. CDR3 sequence: CASSEGEETDTQYF. As DNA, the CDR3 is TGCGCCAGCAGCGAGGGTGAAGAAACAGATACGCAGTATTTT.

This clonotype has at least ten counts. The chain recombines TRBV15 with TRBJ2-4, with D maybe TRBD2 (5 bases). CDR1 and CDR2 from the germline V gene are LNHNV and YYDKDF (reference sequence). Trimming stripped 1 base from V and 4 bases from J, with 17 bases between. The CDR3 runs 17 residues. CDR3 protein: CATSRGLTPGGKNIQYF. DNA of the CDR3: TGTGCCACCAGCAGAGGACTGACCCCCGGAGGAAAAAACATTCAGTACTTC.

The V gene is TRBV4-1, the J gene TRBJ2-3; TRBD2 matches at 8 bases. The CDR3 consists of 14 residues. The ends lost 1 base at V and 6 bases at J; junction bases unmatched: 3. CDR1 is MGHRA, CDR2 YSYEKL, per germline. The CDR3 DNA reads as TGCGCCAGCAGCCAAGTAGGCGGGGGGGATACGCAGTATTTT. It yields the protein CASSQVGGGDTQYF.

The gene calls are TRBV12-3 or TRBV12-4 and TRBJ2-3; the D gene could be TRBD1 or TRBD2 (5 bases each). The CDR3 runs 15 residues. V was shortened by 8 bases and J by 4 bases, with 19 bases between the two germline ends. This CDR3 is CASGGSLGRADTQYF. The CDR3 DNA reads as TGTGCCAGCGGGGGAAGTTTAGGGCGCGCAGATACGCAGTATTTT.

The gene calls are TRBV6-5 and TRBJ2-1; no reliable D call. Trimming shortened V by 0 bases and J by 6 bases, and 12 bases separated the two germline ends. This CDR3 spans 15 amino acids. CDR1 MNHEY and CDR2 SVGAGI come from the germline V gene. CDR3 sequence reads: CASSYSVYGSNEQFF. The CDR3 DNA reads TGTGCCAGCAGTTACTCGGTGTACGGGTCCAATGAGCAGTTCTTC.

This chain connects TRBV9 to TRBJ2-5, with 10 bases lining up with TRBD2. The V segment lost 0 bases and the J segment 9 bases; nucleotides outside the gene matches: 8. Germline V gene data show CDR1 as SGDLS and CDR2 as YYNGEE. The CDR3 is made up of 15 amino acids. The CDR3 spells CASSVGAGGLEAQYF. CDR3 DNA: TGTGCCAGCAGCGTAGGAGCGGGGGGGCTGGAGGCCCAGTACTTC.

A few counts support this clonotype. This rearrangement joins TRBV5-1 to TRBJ1-1; D is undetermined. CDR3 length: 15 residues. The V end lost 0 bases, the J end lost 0 bases, and 9 bases lay between the germline ends. Per the germline V gene, CDR1 is SGHRS and CDR2 is YFSETQ. The CDR3, as DNA: TGCGCCAGCAGCTTGGACTCAGCCATGAACACTGAAGCTTTCTTT. This translates into CASSLDSAMNTEAFF.

The rearrangement uses TRBV4-1 and TRBJ2-5; D might be TRBD2 (5 bases). Trimming removed 2 bases at V and 1 base at J, with 14 bases between. Germline CDR1 is MGHRA and CDR2 is YSYEKL. The CDR3 loop spans 16 amino acids. The CDR3 region is CASSQIASGSQETQYF. The CDR3 nucleotides read TGCGCCAGCAGCCAAATCGCGTCGGGAAGCCAAGAGACCCAGTACTTC.

This chain connects TRBV4-3 to TRBJ2-3, with D perhaps TRBD2 (5 bases). V was shortened by 1 base and J by 5 bases, with 16 bases between the two germline ends. The CDR3 is 16 amino acids. Germline V gene data show CDR1 as LGHNA and CDR2 as YSLEER. CDR3 nucleotides: TGCGCCAGCAGCCAAGGGGTTACAACAGAGGGAGATACGCAGTATTTT. Translation gives CASSQGVTTEGDTQYF.

J is TRBJ2-7 and V is TRBV6-2 or TRBV6-3, with 7 bases identical to TRBD2. The CDR3 runs 16 residues. Germline loops: CDR1 MNHEY, CDR2 SVGEGT. J was trimmed by 2 bases and V by 0 bases; bases with no gene match: 7. The CDR3, as DNA: TGTGCCAGCAGTTACTCCGTCAGGACTAGTCCCTACGAGCAGTACTTC. As protein: CASSYSVRTSPYEQYF.

The V and J genes are TRBV5-1 and TRBJ2-1; tentative D call: TRBD2 (6 bases). The CDR3 runs 16 residues. Per germline, CDR1 SGHRS and CDR2 YFSETQ. V dropped 1 base and J dropped 6 bases, with 17 bases sitting between them. The CDR3 loop is CASSLPRDFEFNEQFF. The CDR3 DNA sequence: TGCGCCAGCAGCTTGCCCCGGGACTTCGAGTTCAATGAGCAGTTCTTC.

The gene calls are TRBV19 and TRBJ1-1; D unresolved. V gave up 0 bases and J gave up 6 bases, with 5 bases separating them. Per germline, CDR1 LNHDA and CDR2 SQIVND (reference sequence). The CDR3 length is 12 residues. The DNA of the CDR3 is TGTGCCAGTAGTATAGAAACCTCTGAAGCTTTCTTT. It specifies CASSIETSEAFF.

This clonotype was counted between two and nine times. This chain joins TRBV5-5 and TRBJ2-7, with a tentative D call TRBD2 (5 bases). V lost 2 bases to trimming and J lost 5 bases, with 11 bases between them. The germline V gene has CDR1 SGHKS and CDR2 YYEKEE (reference sequence). The CDR3 spans 13 residues. The DNA of the CDR3 is TGTGCCAGCAGCTTCCCGGGGATTAACGAGCAGTACTTC. Its translation: CASSFPGINEQYF. Full variable domain (outside the CDR3, taken from reference TRBV5-5 and TRBJ2-7): DAGVTQSPTHLIKTRGQQVTLRCSPISGHKSVSWYQQVLGQGPQFIFQYYEKEERGRGNFPDRFSARQFPNYSSELNVNALLLGDSALYLCASSFPGINEQYFGPGTRLTVT.

V gene TRBV7-2 combines with J gene TRBJ2-7, with TRBD1 identical over 9 bases. The germline V gene has CDR1 SGHTA and CDR2 FQGNSA. Trimming at V came to 5 bases and at J to 3 bases, leaving 14 bases not matched to a gene. CDR3 length: 17 amino acids. The CDR3 is CASSPKTGTGKDYEQYF. CDR3 coding DNA: TGTGCCAGCAGCCCCAAAACCGGGACAGGGAAGGACTACGAGCAGTACTTC.

The V call is TRBV15, the J call TRBJ1-1; TRBD1 agrees at 7 bases. The trim removed 2 bases at V and 4 bases at J, leaving 7 bases unmatched. Germline CDR1 LNHNV, CDR2 YYDKDF (reference sequence). This CDR3 spans 15 amino acids. The CDR3 sequence: CATSRTSGGTTEAFF. CDR3 in DNA: TGTGCCACCAGCAGAACGTCAGGGGGGACCACTGAAGCTTTCTTT.

This clonotype was picked up a small number of times. The genes are TRBV28 and TRBJ2-1; 7 bases line up with TRBD2. Unmatched junction bases numbered 9, after V lost 6 bases and J lost 7 bases. The CDR3 runs to 14 residues. Germline CDR1 reads MDHEN; CDR2 reads SYDVKM. The CDR3 sequence is CASRPPAGGNEQFF. The CDR3 nucleotides read TGTGCCAGCAGACCTCCTGCCGGGGGGAATGAGCAGTTCTTC.

The chain is built from TRBV21-1 and TRBJ2-3; TRBD2, the table's D call, lacks a check against the DNA. TRBV21-1 is an annotated pseudogene. The CDR3 consists of 15 residues. The CDR3 sequence: CASSKRREGADTQYF. CDR3 in DNA: TGTGCCAGCAGCAAACGGCGGGAGGGCGCAGATACGCAGTATTTT.

This clonotype came up a few times. The CDR3 protein is CASSFGTGLNQPQHF. CDR3 DNA sequence: TGTGCCAGCAGCTTCGGGACAGGGCTCAATCAGCCCCAGCATTTT. The chain uses TRBV7-9 and TRBJ1-5, with 9 bases fitting TRBD1. CDR3 length: 15 amino acids. J gave up 3 bases and V 3 bases, and 3 bases lay outside the gene matches. Germline CDR1 SEHNR, CDR2 FQNEAQ (reference sequence).

This clonotype was counted ten times or more. The chain employs TRBV12-3 or TRBV12-4 and TRBJ2-7; the match to TRBD1 covers 10 bases. The CDR3 loop spans 14 amino acids. V lost 4 bases, J lost 6 bases, and 6 bases stayed unmatched. The CDR3: CASSSSGTGVEQYF. For the CDR3, the DNA is TGTGCCAGCAGTTCCTCCGGGACAGGGGTCGAGCAGTACTTC.

This clonotype was counted between two and nine times. The V call is TRBV5-1, the J call TRBJ1-5; possible D gene TRBD1, 6 bases. The germline gives CDR1 SGHRS, CDR2 YFSETQ. Between the trimmed V and J ends, which lost 4 bases and 3 bases, there was a span of 14 bases. The CDR3 contains 15 residues. The CDR3 coding sequence is TGCGCCAGCAGCAGAGAGGGGGGGCTCAATCAGCCCCAGCATTTT. It specifies CASSREGGLNQPQHF.